What follows is one TCR beta chain and its context. Its antigen is still unknown. These data belong to a study of cytomegalovirus exposure and HLA in healthy donors. Broader study findings: It is likely that the observed cluster of highly shared sequence variants was a sequencing artifact. Most TCR sequences were seen very rarely across donors, but some public TCRs occurred in many. The study put about 180 TCR beta chains on its list as cytomegalovirus-associated. In a later analysis, TCR association rates varied by HLA locus: DRB1 most, HLA-C fewest.

This PCR relied on a set of 60 Vbeta primers and 13 Jbeta primers. The protocol was immunoSEQ multiplex PCR, while the TCRdb copy is restricted to in-frame clones and leaves out a portion. The sample yields about 140,000 clones, approximately 84% seen once. The sequence was collected from a woman aged 60-75 years in good health and CMV-seropositive. The specimen sequenced was PBMCs.

The CDR3 is CASSLGWSVNQPQHF. In nucleotides, the CDR3 is TGTGCCAGCAGCTTAGGATGGTCGGTCAATCAGCCCCAGCATTTT. The chain combines TRBV7-8 with TRBJ1-5; D gene uncertain. The V end was cut by 1 base, the J end by 3 bases, with 10 bases between. The CDR3 spans 15 residues. Germline CDR1 SGHVS, CDR2 FQNEAQ.